The clone carrying this TCR beta chain has just a few counts. Its antigen is as yet unknown. These data belong to a study of type 1 and type 2 diabetes patients. Amplification started from genomic DNA. Multiplex PCR with 30 forward and 13 reverse primers amplified the TCR beta CDR3. MiXCR, run by TCRdb on the multiplex PCR reads, gives a single entry per CDR3 protein. Altogether some 250,000 distinct CDR3 sequences are present, around 47% being singletons, with the ten largest covering roughly an eighth. Other autoimmune diseases and infections within the past four weeks excluded donors. Findings and limits, study-wide: A median of one highly-expanded CD4+ clone, covering roughly 4% of reads, occurred in type 2 diabetes. V and J gene usage correlated at around 0.97 between type 2 diabetes and control samples.

CDR1 and CDR2 (germline): LNHDA, SQIVND (reference sequence). This CDR3 contains 14 residues. Trimming left V 6 bases short and J 3 bases short, with 14 bases between. Input material: peripheral blood mononuclear cells (PBMCs). This chain links TRBV19 with TRBJ1-2, with TRBD1 as a possible D gene (5 bases). This clonotype originated in a man younger than 30 with type 2 diabetes. In DNA form, the CDR3 reads TGTGCCAGTAGACCGAGAGGGGACTACTATGGCTACACCTTC. It translates to CASRPRGDYYGYTF.